This paragraph reports one T cell receptor (beta chain). Taking its sample share into account, this clone is medium-sized (0.01 to 0.1%). Its recognized antigen is unknown. No base-level quality is on record; no much larger clone is a single base apart. The data were taken from a study of shared clonotypes between healthy human individuals (dated by TCRdb to the early 2020s). About the full investigation: The cohort comprised a couple of women and a few men aged 18 to 49 years. For each donor, CD4 naive and CD4 memory were each run on three plates, CD8 naive on two plates, and CD8 memory on one plate. Blood TCR repertoires of several healthy adults were deeply sequenced to estimate repertoire size and the extent of clonotype sharing between individuals. To increase sequencing depth and limit assay-specific biases, TCR repertoire library preparation and sequencing were carried out by different laboratories using diverse techniques. Between about 0.9 and 9 billion PBMCs per donor were obtained by leukapheresis.

The donors were healthy, HIV-negative adults with no recently reported acute infections or vaccinations. All donors were Caucasian adults living in Nashville, Tennessee, USA. Magnetic negative selection was used to enrich CD4+ T cells, after which naive cells were positively selected on CD45RA and the negative fraction became the memory subset. Blood was obtained by leukapheresis, after which PBMCs were separated by Ficoll-Histopaque density gradient centrifugation and cryopreserved in liquid nitrogen vapor phase. Analytical flow cytometry was used to check the purity and quantity of each magnetically sorted T cell population. Each sorted fraction had its genomic DNA isolated and then quantified by UV absorbance on a Nanodrop 2000c. Using the deep immunoSEQ assay, multiplex PCR amplified TCR CDR3 regions from genomic DNA. For each cell subset, the extracted genomic DNA was distributed evenly across all wells of several immunoSEQ 96-well plates, and each plate served as one replicate. Each replicate PCR for sorted subsets received approximately 220 ng genomic DNA, equal to roughly 33,000 T cell genomes. Purified libraries were quantified with a Qubit 3.0 fluorometer, sized on a Bioanalyzer 2100, and re-quantified with the KAPA Library Quantification kit. Every immunoSEQ 96-well plate was sequenced on a separate single-read 150-cycle Illumina NextSeq 550 flow cell. The study's processing was this. The immunoSEQ output contained only junctional sequences without quality scores, so filtering could not match that applied to full-length reads. To assign V/J genes and CDR3, sequences were annotated against IMGT germline references using PyIR, a Python wrapper for IgBLAST v1.9. Reads were filtered out if the reads had weak V/J assignments (E-value above 1e-6), no CDR3, stop codons, out-of-frame junctions, or ambiguous translated residues. V3J clonotypes were defined as sequences sharing an identical inferred V gene, J gene, and CDR3 amino acid sequence. Percentage overlap between repertoires was computed as shared unique clonotypes divided by the size of the smaller repertoire. Richness of each repertoire was evaluated using RTK rarefaction, the Chao1 estimator, and Recon v2.1 estimates of unobserved clonotypes. OLGA was used to compute generation probabilities for all TCRbeta clonotypes that the gDNA method yielded from a handful of donors. TCRdb obtained this table from immuneACCESS and retained in-frame rearrangements with V and J assigned. These tables miss some clones; where compared with another copy, unresolved V genes account for less than half of the shortfall, and the remainder is unexplained. V and J calls and clone size are those listed in that table; D and trimming were worked out from the DNA. This sample is represented by some 680,000 clones; around 73% of them were singletons. The top ten clones comprise around 2% of the sample.

The CDR3 runs 12 amino acids, cysteine and phenylalanine included. The entry retains the CDR3 DNA only, 36 bases that are in frame from base 1. V is clipped by 5 bases and J by 9 bases, and the sequence between their germline boundaries is 11 bases long. Looking up the germline V gene yields CDR1 MGHRA and CDR2 YSYEKL. Results the study describes overall, beyond this receptor: Pairwise subsampling led to the expectation that sequencing depth would affect the degree of clonotype sharing among donors. Around 5.4% of naive CD4, 3% to 4% of naive CD8, 2% to 2.5% of memory CD4, and 0.4% of memory CD8 clonotypes were shared across several donors. Sampling was restricted to blood, and TCR repertoires in tissues likely differ from the TCR repertoires found in blood. The small number of donors limited the genetic and exposure-history diversity represented. Even with the large sequencing depth, rarefaction of the sorted-subset datasets indicated that sequencing was incomplete. Estimated clonotype richness was generally larger for naive than for memory subsets. Clonotypes shared by all four sorted-subset donors showed higher generation probabilities than non-shared clonotypes.

Sequencing was performed on memory CD4+ T cells sorted from blood. The sample's cell subset or site label, in plain terms: CD45RA-negative fraction. The clonotype comes from a woman in her 30s in good health. This receptor chain uses TRBV4-1 and TRBJ2-1; a tentative D call is TRBD1 (5 bases match). The sequenced DNA: TGCGCCAGCAGCTCACAGGCGACTGAGCAGTTCTTC. Translated, this is CASSSQATEQFF.